This T cell receptor beta chain emerged from a study of cytomegalovirus exposure and HLA in healthy donors. On the study more broadly: HLA-typed donors contributed about 85 million unique TCRs, which were held in an early data release.

Per germline, CDR1 MNHEY and CDR2 SMNVEV (reference sequence). The V and J ends lost 5 bases and 6 bases respectively, with 13 bases between them. The CDR3 has 13 amino acids. Primers: 60 Vbeta forward and 13 Jbeta reverse. Sequenced by immunoSEQ multiplex PCR; TCRdb stores in-frame clones only, minus some. With 30,000 to 35,000 clones in the sample, the ten largest clones hold 3% to 4%. Likely unrecorded immune exposures existed in these nominally healthy donors. The sequence came from a woman aged 40 to 49 in good health and CMV-seropositive. Material for sequencing was PBMCs. This chain uses TRBV27 with TRBJ1-2; a possible D gene is TRBD1 (6 bases). The CDR3 here is CASSHRVGDGYTF. CDR3 in DNA: TGTGCCAGCAGTCACAGGGTAGGGGATGGCTACACCTTC.